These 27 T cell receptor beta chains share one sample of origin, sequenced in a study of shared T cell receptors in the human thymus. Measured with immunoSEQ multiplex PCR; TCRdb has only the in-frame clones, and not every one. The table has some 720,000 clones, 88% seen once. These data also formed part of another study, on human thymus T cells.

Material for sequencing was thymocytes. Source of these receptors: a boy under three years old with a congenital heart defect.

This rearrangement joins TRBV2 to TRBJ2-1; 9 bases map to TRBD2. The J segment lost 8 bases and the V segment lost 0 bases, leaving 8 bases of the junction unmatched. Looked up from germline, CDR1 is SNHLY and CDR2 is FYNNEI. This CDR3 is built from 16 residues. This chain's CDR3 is CASSEAAAGGNYEQFF. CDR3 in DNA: TGTGCCAGCAGTGAAGCTGCAGCGGGAGGCAACTATGAGCAGTTCTTC.

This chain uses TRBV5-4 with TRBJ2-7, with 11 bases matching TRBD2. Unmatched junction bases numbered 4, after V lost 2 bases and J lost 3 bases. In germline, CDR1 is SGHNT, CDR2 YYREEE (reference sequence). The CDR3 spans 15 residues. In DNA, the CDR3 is TGTGCCAGCAGCTTAGTAGCGGGAGGGAACTACGAGCAGTACTTC. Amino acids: CASSLVAGGNYEQYF.

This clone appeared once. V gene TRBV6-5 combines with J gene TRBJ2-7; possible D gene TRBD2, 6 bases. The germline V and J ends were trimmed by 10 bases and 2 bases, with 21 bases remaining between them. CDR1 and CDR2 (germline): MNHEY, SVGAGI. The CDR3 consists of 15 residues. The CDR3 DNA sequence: TGTGCCACTTACAGCGGGTCGCTACTGACCTACGAGCAGTACTTC. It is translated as CATYSGSLLTYEQYF.

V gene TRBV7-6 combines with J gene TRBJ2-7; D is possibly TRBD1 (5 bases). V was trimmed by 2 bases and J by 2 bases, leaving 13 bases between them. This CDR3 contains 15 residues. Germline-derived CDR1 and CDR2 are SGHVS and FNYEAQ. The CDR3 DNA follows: TGTGCCAGCAGCTTATTCGGCCAGGGCCCCTACGAGCAGTACTTC. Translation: CASSLFGQGPYEQYF.

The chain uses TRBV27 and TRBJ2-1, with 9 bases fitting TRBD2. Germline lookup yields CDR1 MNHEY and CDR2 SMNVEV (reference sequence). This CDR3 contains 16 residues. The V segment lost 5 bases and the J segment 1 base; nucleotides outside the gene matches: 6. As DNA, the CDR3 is TGTGCCAGCAGTCCCCCTAGCGGGATGTCCTACAATGAGCAGTTCTTC. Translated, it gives CASSPPSGMSYNEQFF.

This chain's CDR3 is CASIERRNTEAFF. The CDR3 DNA sequence: TGTGCCAGCATCGAGCGAAGGAACACTGAAGCTTTCTTT. This chain uses TRBV9 with TRBJ1-1; D gene uncertain. Germline assignment: CDR1 SGDLS and CDR2 YYNGEE. CDR3 size: 13 residues. Deletions cut 6 bases from V and 1 base from J, with 10 bases between.

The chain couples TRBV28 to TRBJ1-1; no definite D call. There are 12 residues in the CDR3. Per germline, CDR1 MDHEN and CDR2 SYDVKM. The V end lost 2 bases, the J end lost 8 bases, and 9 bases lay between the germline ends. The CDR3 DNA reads TGTGCCAGCAGTTTACGTAAACAGGAAGCTTTCTTT. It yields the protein CASSLRKQEAFF.

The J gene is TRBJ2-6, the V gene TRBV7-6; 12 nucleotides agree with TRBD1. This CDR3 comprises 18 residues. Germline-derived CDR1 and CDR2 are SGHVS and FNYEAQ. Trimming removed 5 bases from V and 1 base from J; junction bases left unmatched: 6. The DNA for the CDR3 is TGTGCCAGCAGCCCCTGGGACAGGGGGCTTTCTGGGGCCAACGTCCTGACTTTC. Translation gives CASSPWDRGLSGANVLTF.

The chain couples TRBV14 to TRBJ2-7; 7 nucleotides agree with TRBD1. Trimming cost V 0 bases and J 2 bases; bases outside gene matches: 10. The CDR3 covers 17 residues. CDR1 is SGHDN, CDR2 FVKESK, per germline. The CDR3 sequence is CASSQDKGQGDPYEQYF. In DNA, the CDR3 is TGTGCCAGCAGCCAAGATAAGGGCCAGGGGGATCCCTACGAGCAGTACTTC.

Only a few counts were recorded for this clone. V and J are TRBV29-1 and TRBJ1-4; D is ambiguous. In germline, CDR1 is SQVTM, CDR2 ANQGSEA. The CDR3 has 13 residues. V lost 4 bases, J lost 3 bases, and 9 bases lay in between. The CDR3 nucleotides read TGCAGCGTTGGAGGAATAGCTAATGAAAAACTGTTTTTT. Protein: CSVGGIANEKLFF.

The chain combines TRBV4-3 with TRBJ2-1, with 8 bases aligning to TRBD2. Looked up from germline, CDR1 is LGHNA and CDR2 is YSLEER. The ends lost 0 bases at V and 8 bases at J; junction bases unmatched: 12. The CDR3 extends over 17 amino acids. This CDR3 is CASSQDYTSGGGDEQFF. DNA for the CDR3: TGCGCCAGCAGCCAAGACTATACTAGCGGCGGGGGCGATGAGCAGTTCTTC.

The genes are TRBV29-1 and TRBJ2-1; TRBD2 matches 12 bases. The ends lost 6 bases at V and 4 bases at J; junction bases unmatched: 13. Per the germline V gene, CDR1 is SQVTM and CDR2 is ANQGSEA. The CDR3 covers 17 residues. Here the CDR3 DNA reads TGCAGCGTCCCCGCGACTAGCGGGAGCCTCAGTTACAATGAGCAGTTCTTC. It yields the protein CSVPATSGSLSYNEQFF.

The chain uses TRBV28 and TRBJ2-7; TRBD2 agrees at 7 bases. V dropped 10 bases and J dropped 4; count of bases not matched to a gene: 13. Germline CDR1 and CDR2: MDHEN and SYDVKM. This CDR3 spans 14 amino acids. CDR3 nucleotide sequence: TGTGCCACCTTACCTCCGGGACTACATTACGAGCAGTACTTC. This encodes CATLPPGLHYEQYF. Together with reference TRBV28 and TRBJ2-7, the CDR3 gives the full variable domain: DVKVTQSSRYLVKRTGEKVFLECVQDMDHENMFWYRQDPGLGLRLIYFSYDVKMKEKGDIPEGYSVSREKKERFSLILESASTNQTSMYLCATLPPGLHYEQYFGPGTRLTVT.

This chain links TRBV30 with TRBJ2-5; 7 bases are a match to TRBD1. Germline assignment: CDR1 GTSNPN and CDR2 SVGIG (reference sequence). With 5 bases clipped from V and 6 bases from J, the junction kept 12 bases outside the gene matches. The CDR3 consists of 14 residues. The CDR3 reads CAWGRGGRGKTQYF. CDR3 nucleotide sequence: TGTGCCTGGGGAAGAGGGGGCAGGGGGAAGACCCAGTACTTC.

The CDR3 sequence is CATSRNYTLAVSYNEQFF. The CDR3 coding sequence is TGTGCCACCAGCAGAAACTACACACTAGCGGTATCCTACAATGAGCAGTTCTTC. The chain uses TRBV15 and TRBJ2-1; 8 nucleotides match TRBD2. CDR1 is LNHNV, CDR2 YYDKDF, per germline (reference sequence). V dropped 2 bases and J dropped 1; count of bases not matched to a gene: 10. The CDR3 covers 18 residues.

CDR3 in DNA: TGTGCCAGCAGCTCGGACGGAGGGTTTTCCTACGAGCAGTACTTC. This gives the protein CASSSDGGFSYEQYF. The chain combines TRBV5-4 with TRBJ2-7, with D perhaps matching TRBD2 (6 bases). V lost 3 bases, J lost 1 base, and 14 bases lay in between. The CDR3 covers 15 residues. Per germline, CDR1 SGHNT and CDR2 YYREEE (reference sequence). The full variable domain, rest sourced from reference TRBV5-4 and TRBJ2-7, is ETGVTQSPTHLIKTRGQQVTLRCSSQSGHNTVSWYQQALGQGPQFIFQYYREEENGRGNFPPRFSGLQFPNYSSELNVNALELDDSALYLCASSSDGGFSYEQYFGPGTRLTVT.

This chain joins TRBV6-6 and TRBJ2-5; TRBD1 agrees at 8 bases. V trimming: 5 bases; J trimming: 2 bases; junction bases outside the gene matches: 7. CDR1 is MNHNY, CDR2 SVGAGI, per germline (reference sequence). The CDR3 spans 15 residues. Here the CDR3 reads CASSPPDREQETQYF. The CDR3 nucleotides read TGTGCCAGCAGTCCCCCGGACAGGGAGCAAGAGACCCAGTACTTC.

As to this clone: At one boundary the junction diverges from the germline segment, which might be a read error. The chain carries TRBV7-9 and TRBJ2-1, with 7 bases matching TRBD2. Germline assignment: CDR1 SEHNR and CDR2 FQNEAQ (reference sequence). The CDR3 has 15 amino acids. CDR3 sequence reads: CASSFRLASHNEQFF. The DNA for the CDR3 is TGTGCCAGCAGCTTTAGACTAGCCTCCCACAATGAGCAGTTCTTC.

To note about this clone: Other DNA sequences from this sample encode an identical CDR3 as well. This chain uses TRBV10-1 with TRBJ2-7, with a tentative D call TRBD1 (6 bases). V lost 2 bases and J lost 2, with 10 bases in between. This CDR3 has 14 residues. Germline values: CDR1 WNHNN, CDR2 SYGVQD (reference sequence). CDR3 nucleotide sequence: TGCGCCAGCAGTGAGAGGGGACACCCCTACGAGCAGTACTTC. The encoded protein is CASSERGHPYEQYF.

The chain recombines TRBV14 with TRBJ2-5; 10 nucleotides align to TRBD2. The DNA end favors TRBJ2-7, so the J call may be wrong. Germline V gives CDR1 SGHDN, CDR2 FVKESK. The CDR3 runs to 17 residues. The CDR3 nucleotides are TGTGCCAGCAGCCACGGTTCTGGGACTAGCGAGAGCTACGAGCAGTACTTC. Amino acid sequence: CASSHGSGTSESYEQYF.

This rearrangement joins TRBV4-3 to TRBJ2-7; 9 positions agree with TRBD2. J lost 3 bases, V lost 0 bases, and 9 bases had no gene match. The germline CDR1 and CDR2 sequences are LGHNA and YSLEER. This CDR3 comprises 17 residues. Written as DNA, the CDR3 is TGCGCCAGCAGCCAAGAAAGATGGAGGACTAGCGTCTACGAGCAGTACTTC. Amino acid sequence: CASSQERWRTSVYEQYF.

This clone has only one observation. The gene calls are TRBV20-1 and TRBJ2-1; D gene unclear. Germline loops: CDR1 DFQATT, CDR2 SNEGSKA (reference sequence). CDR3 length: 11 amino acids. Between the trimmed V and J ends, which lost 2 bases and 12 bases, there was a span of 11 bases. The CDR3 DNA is TGCAGTGCTAGAACTTTTTCGGGGCAGTTCTTC. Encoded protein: CSARTFSGQFF.

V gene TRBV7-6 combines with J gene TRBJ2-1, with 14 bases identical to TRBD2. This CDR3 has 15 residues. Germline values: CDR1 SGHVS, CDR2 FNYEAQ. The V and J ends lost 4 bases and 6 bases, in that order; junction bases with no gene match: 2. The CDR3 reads CASSSGTSGGNEQFF. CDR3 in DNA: TGTGCCAGCAGCTCCGGGACTAGCGGGGGCAATGAGCAGTTCTTC.

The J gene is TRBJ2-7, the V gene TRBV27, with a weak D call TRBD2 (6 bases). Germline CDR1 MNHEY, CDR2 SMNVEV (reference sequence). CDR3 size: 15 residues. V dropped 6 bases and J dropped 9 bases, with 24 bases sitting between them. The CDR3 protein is CASSPHLATPGRQYF. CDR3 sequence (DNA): TGTGCCAGCAGCCCCCATCTAGCGACCCCGGGGCGGCAGTACTTC.

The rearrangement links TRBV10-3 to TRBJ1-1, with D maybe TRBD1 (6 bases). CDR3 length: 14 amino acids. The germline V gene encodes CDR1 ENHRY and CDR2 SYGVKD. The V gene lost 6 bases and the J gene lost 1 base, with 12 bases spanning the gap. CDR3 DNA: TGTGCCATCAGGGAAGGGGGGGGGAACACTGAAGCTTTCTTT. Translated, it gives CAIREGGGNTEAFF.

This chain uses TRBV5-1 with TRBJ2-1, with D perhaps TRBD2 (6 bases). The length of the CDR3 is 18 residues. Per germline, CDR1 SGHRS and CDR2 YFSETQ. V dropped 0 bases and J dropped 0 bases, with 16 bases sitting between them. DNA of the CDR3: TGCGCCAGCAGCTTGGATCAATTCGGGAGTGACTCCTACAATGAGCAGTTCTTC. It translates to CASSLDQFGSDSYNEQFF.

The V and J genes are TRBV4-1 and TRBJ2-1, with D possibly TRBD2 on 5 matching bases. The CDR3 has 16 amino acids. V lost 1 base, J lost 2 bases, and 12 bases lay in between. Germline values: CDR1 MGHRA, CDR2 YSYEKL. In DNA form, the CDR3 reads TGCGCCAGCAGCCAAGTCCCTAGCACCCCCTACAATGAGCAGTTCTTC. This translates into CASSQVPSTPYNEQFF.